These 21 T cell receptor beta chains originate from one sample sequenced in a study of OX40 agonist ivuxolimab in advanced cancers. The table came from immunoSEQ multiplex PCR; TCRdb's copy has only in-frame clones and leaves some out. The repertoire holds tens of thousands of clones, with around 87% as singletons. This sample comprised CD4+ or CD8+ T cells sorted from blood, obtained in a trial of the OX40 agonist ivuxolimab. All receptors derive from an adult with an advanced solid tumor such as melanoma, head and neck, liver or kidney cancer.

This clone was recorded only once. The V gene is TRBV14, the J gene TRBJ1-1; TRBD1 might be the D (5 bases). Germline CDR1 and CDR2: SGHDN and FVKESK. Trimming left V 0 bases short and J 1 base short, with 15 bases between. This CDR3 has 17 residues. The CDR3 sequence: CASSQDLGSGQNTEAFF. The CDR3 DNA sequence: TGTGCCAGCAGCCAAGACTTAGGTTCAGGGCAGAACACTGAAGCTTTCTTT.

The chain employs TRBV28 and TRBJ2-5, with 8 bases that match TRBD1. V dropped 6 bases and J dropped 4; count of bases not matched to a gene: 4. CDR3 length: 13 amino acids. The germline V gene encodes CDR1 MDHEN and CDR2 SYDVKM. The CDR3 nucleotides are TGTGCCAGCAGCGGGACAGGAGGAGAGACCCAGTACTTC. Translating it yields CASSGTGGETQYF.

The chain combines TRBV9 with TRBJ2-1; 7 nucleotides agree with TRBD2. V was pared by 3 bases and J by 3 bases, with 6 bases of the junction left unmatched. The germline V gene has CDR1 SGDLS and CDR2 YYNGEE. The CDR3 sequence is 15 residues long. The CDR3 is CASSEKAGDYNEQFF. DNA of the CDR3: TGTGCCAGCAGCGAAAAGGCGGGGGACTACAATGAGCAGTTCTTC.

The chain links TRBV2 to TRBJ1-4; perhaps TRBD1 as D (5 bases). CDR1 and CDR2 (germline): SNHLY, FYNNEI. This CDR3 spans 14 amino acids. V lost 7 bases to trimming and J lost 5 bases, with 14 bases between them. CDR3 amino acids: CASTLGQANEKLFF. The DNA of the CDR3 is TGTGCCAGCACCTTGGGGCAGGCCAATGAAAAACTGTTTTTT.

This chain uses TRBV7-2 with TRBJ1-2; no definite D call. V lost 3 bases to trimming and J lost 7 bases, with 15 bases between them. CDR1 is SGHTA and CDR2 is FQGNSA in the germline V gene. The CDR3 totals 14 residues. Here the CDR3 DNA reads TGTGCCAGCAGCTTGTGGGGAGGTTCCGGTGGCTACACCTTC. This codes for CASSLWGGSGGYTF. Full variable domain (missing parts from reference TRBV7-2 and TRBJ1-2): GAGVSQSPSNKVTEKGKDVELRCDPISGHTALYWYRQSLGQGLEFLIYFQGNSAPDKSGLPSDRFSAERTGGSVSTLTIQRTQQEDSAVYLCASSLWGGSGGYTFGSGTRLTVV.

This chain uses TRBV2 with TRBJ2-6; D is unresolved. The germline V gene encodes CDR1 SNHLY and CDR2 FYNNEI. This CDR3 has 12 amino acids. Trimming took off 5 bases at V and 4 bases at J, with 3 bases between the two ends. This CDR3 reads CASSLGANVLTF. The CDR3 nucleotides read TGTGCCAGCAGTTTAGGGGCCAACGTCCTGACTTTC.

V usage is TRBV5-1 and J usage is TRBJ1-1, with a tentative D call TRBD1 (6 bases). The V end was cut by 0 bases, the J end by 1 base, with 13 bases between. This CDR3 region has 16 residues. Germline values: CDR1 SGHRS, CDR2 YFSETQ. In nucleotides, the CDR3 is TGCGCCAGCAGCTTGGAATGGGGGCTAGCGAACACTGAAGCTTTCTTT. It yields the protein CASSLEWGLANTEAFF.

V is TRBV10-3 and J is TRBJ1-1; no definite D call. There are 16 residues in the CDR3. Germline loops: CDR1 ENHRY, CDR2 SYGVKD. V lost 0 bases and J lost 1, with 12 bases in between. This chain's CDR3 is CAISESTVAENTEAFF. Here the CDR3 DNA reads TGTGCCATCAGTGAGTCGACGGTTGCAGAGAACACTGAAGCTTTCTTT.

J is TRBJ2-7 and V is TRBV6-6; tentative D call: TRBD1 (6 bases). CDR3 length equals 13 residues. Germline V gene sequence: CDR1 MNHNY, CDR2 SVGAGI (reference sequence). V lost 5 bases, J lost 3 bases, and 11 bases lay in between. The CDR3 DNA is TGTGCCAGCAGTCTCGGACAGCTCTACGAGCAGTACGTC. Translating gives CASSLGQLYEQYV.

The chain links TRBV6-5 to TRBJ1-1; tentative D call: TRBD1 (5 bases). V shed 8 bases and J shed 10 bases, with 14 bases lying between them. Germline lookup yields CDR1 MNHEY and CDR2 SVGAGI. CDR3 size: 11 residues. The CDR3: CASQGPGGAFF. The CDR3 coding sequence is TGTGCCAGCCAGGGCCCCGGGGGAGCTTTCTTT.

This chain connects TRBV2 to TRBJ1-1; TRBD1 aligns across 7 bases. V dropped 8 bases and J dropped 5; count of bases not matched to a gene: 8. The CDR3 spans 13 residues. Germline V lookup: CDR1 SNHLY, CDR2 FYNNEI. CDR3 protein: CASSGQGGTEAFF. The CDR3 nucleotides read TGTGCCAGCTCCGGCCAGGGGGGGACTGAAGCTTTCTTT.

V and J are TRBV27 and TRBJ2-1, with D unclear. V was pared by 6 bases and J by 0 bases, with 9 bases between. The germline CDR1 and CDR2 sequences are MNHEY and SMNVEV (reference sequence). The CDR3 length is 14 residues. This CDR3 reads CASSLDRSYNEQFF. The CDR3 nucleotides read TGTGCCAGCAGCCTGGACCGCTCCTACAATGAGCAGTTCTTC.

The gene calls are TRBV18 and TRBJ2-7, with 11 nucleotides matching TRBD2. V trimming: 6 bases; J trimming: 6 bases; junction bases outside the gene matches: 13. This CDR3 region has 16 residues. Germline lookup yields CDR1 KGHSH and CDR2 LQKENI. CDR3 amino acids: CASSTVAGGGQGEQYV. CDR3 sequence (DNA): TGTGCCAGCTCGACAGTAGCGGGGGGGGGCCAGGGCGAGCAGTACGTC.

V is TRBV28 and J is TRBJ1-4, with D perhaps matching TRBD1 (5 bases). Trimming took 5 bases from V and 5 from J, leaving 15 bases between them. Germline V lookup: CDR1 MDHEN, CDR2 SYDVKM. The CDR3 is 15 residues long. The CDR3 coding sequence is TGTGCCAGCAGTAGACGGGTAGGGGAAAATGAAAAACTGTTTTTT. Translation: CASSRRVGENEKLFF.

The chain uses TRBV5-6 and TRBJ2-3; D is unclear. Germline V gives CDR1 SGHDT, CDR2 YYEEEE. This CDR3 is 11 amino acids long. V was clipped by 2 bases and J by 5 bases, with 3 bases between them. CDR3 sequence reads: CASSFEDTQYF. As DNA, the CDR3 is TGTGCCAGCAGCTTTGAAGATACGCAGTATTTT.

The chain couples TRBV2 to TRBJ1-6, with D unclear. Trimming removed 8 bases from V and 6 bases from J, with 14 bases in between. CDR1 and CDR2 (germline): SNHLY, FYNNEI. There are 14 residues in the CDR3. The CDR3 DNA reads as TGTGCCAGCCGTGCGCGATCGACTAATTCACCCCTCCACTTT. Protein product: CASRARSTNSPLHF.

V gene TRBV2 combines with J gene TRBJ2-2, with D tentatively TRBD2 (6 bases). Trimming cost V 10 bases and J 1 base, with 13 bases left between them. This CDR3 is 14 amino acids long. Germline V lookup: CDR1 SNHLY, CDR2 FYNNEI. CDR3 DNA sequence: TGTGCCATTGCGGGACCTGGGAACACCGGGGAGCTGTTTTTT. Its protein product is CAIAGPGNTGELFF.

The chain joins TRBV18 to TRBJ1-1; D is possibly TRBD1 (5 bases). The length of the CDR3 is 16 residues. Trimming cost V 1 base and J 6 bases, with 18 bases left between them. CDR1 and CDR2 (germline): KGHSH, LQKENI. The DNA for the CDR3 is TGTGCCAGCTCACCACAGAACATGGGGGGTCAGGCTGAAGCTTTCTTT. This sequence encodes CASSPQNMGGQAEAFF.

This chain links TRBV19 with TRBJ1-1; 9 nucleotides match TRBD1. J gave up 2 bases and V 6 bases, and 13 bases lay outside the gene matches. This CDR3 is built from 17 residues. Germline CDR1 reads LNHDA; CDR2 reads SQIVND (reference sequence). DNA of the CDR3: TGTGCCAGTAGCACCACAGGGGGCTGGAGGGCCAACACTGAAGCTTTCTTT. Its protein is CASSTTGGWRANTEAFF.

The V and J genes are TRBV19 and TRBJ2-5, with 8 bases lining up with TRBD1. CDR3 length equals 14 residues. The germline CDR1 and CDR2 sequences are LNHDA and SQIVND (reference sequence). Trimming removed 5 bases from V and 4 bases from J; junction bases left unmatched: 6. This chain's CDR3 is CASSAGGRGETQYF. CDR3 sequence (DNA): TGTGCCAGTAGTGCAGGGGGCCGGGGAGAGACCCAGTACTTC.

This chain joins TRBV9 and TRBJ1-4; 9 bases are shared with TRBD1. This CDR3 spans 16 amino acids. The germline V gene has CDR1 SGDLS and CDR2 YYNGEE. V lost 3 bases to trimming and J lost 4 bases; unmatched junction nucleotides: 7. CDR3 nucleotides: TGTGCCAGCAGCGAGGGGGGGACAGGGAATAATGAAAAACTGTTTTTT. It yields the protein CASSEGGTGNNEKLFF.